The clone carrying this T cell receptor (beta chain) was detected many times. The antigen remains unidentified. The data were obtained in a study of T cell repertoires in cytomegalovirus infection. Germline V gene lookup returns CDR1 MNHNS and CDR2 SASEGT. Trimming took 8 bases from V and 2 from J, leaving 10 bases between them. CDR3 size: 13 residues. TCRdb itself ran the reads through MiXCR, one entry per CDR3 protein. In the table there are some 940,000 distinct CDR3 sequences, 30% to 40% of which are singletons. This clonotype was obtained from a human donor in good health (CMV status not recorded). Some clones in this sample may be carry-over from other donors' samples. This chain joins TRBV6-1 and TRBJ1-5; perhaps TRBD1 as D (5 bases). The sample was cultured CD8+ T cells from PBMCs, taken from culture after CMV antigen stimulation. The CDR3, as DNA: TGTGCCAGCCGGGGCAGGGGCAATCAGCCCCAGCATTTT. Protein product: CASRGRGNQPQHF.